Following are 20 T cell receptor beta chains from one sample sequenced in a study of CDR3 diversity in severe acne (dated by TCRdb to 2018 to 2020). Libraries were built with PCR. The sequencing machine was an Illumina HiSeq 2000. Using fastp trimming at Q25 and MiXCR clonotype assembly, TCRdb reanalyzed the public sequencing data and kept in-frame beta chains. Every distinct CDR3 protein forms one entry, paired with its most common genes and DNA. The sample data list roughly 100,000 distinct CDR3 sequences, and roughly 51% of these were observed just once. Around an eighth of the sample is in the top ten clones. Source material: blood. Receptors originate from a male donor with acne.

In its sample, this clonotype was seen many times. This chain connects TRBV6-1 to TRBJ2-1, with D hard to call. This CDR3 has 10 residues. The V end lost 2 bases, the J end lost 8 bases, and 1 base lay between the germline ends. Germline lookup yields CDR1 MNHNS and CDR2 SASEGT. In DNA form, the CDR3 reads TGTGCCAGCAGTGAATATGAGCAGTTCTTC. Its translation: CASSEYEQFF.

This chain uses TRBV7-6 with TRBJ1-1; unclear D gene. V was shortened by 5 bases and J by 6 bases, with 13 bases between the two germline ends. In germline, CDR1 is SGHVS, CDR2 FNYEAQ. This CDR3 region has 13 residues. CDR3 region: CASSPGPASEAFF. The CDR3 bases are TGTGCCAGCAGCCCTGGCCCGGCTTCTGAAGCTTTCTTT.

The rearrangement joins TRBV25-1 to TRBJ2-5; D remains unclear. Germline CDR1 is MGHDK and CDR2 is SYGVNS. V dropped 4 bases and J dropped 3 bases, with 6 bases sitting between them. The CDR3 consists of 12 residues. CDR3 DNA: TGTGCCAGCAGTGGGCCCAAAGAGACCCAGTACTTC. Residues: CASSGPKETQYF. Full variable domain (rest looked up from reference TRBV25-1 and TRBJ2-5): EADIYQTPRYLVIGTGKKITLECSQTMGHDKMYWYQQDPGMELHLIHYSYGVNSTEKGDLSSESTVSRIRTEHFPLTLESARPSHTSQYLCASSGPKETQYFGPGTRLLVL.

V usage is TRBV25-1 and J usage is TRBJ1-2, with 8 bases matching TRBD1. The CDR3 is made up of 13 amino acids. CDR1 MGHDK and CDR2 SYGVNS come from the germline V gene. Trimming at V came to 8 bases and at J to 0 bases, leaving 2 bases not matched to a gene. The CDR3 DNA sequence: TGTGCCAGCCGACAGGGGCCTAACTATGGCTACACCTTC. As protein: CASRQGPNYGYTF.

For this clonotype: This may be a read error: a much more frequent sequence differs by one nucleotide. The chain is built from TRBV7-9 and TRBJ1-4; D not certain. CDR1 is SEHNR, CDR2 FQNEAQ, per germline (reference sequence). The CDR3 is made up of 14 amino acids. The DNA of the CDR3 is TGTGCCAGCAGCTTGGTGGGAAAGGGTGAAAAACCGTTTTTT. This sequence encodes CASSLVGKGEKPFF.

This clonotype came up once. The chain is built from TRBV20-1 and TRBJ2-3; D is ambiguous. The DNA end favors TRBJ1-5, so the J call may be wrong. CDR3 length: 13 amino acids. In germline, CDR1 is DFQATT, CDR2 SNEGSKA (reference sequence). CDR3 DNA: TGCAGTGGAGGTTCCCCTCTCACAGATACGCAGCATTTT. Protein sequence: CSGGSPLTDTQHF.

This rearrangement joins TRBV20-1 to TRBJ1-2; a weak D match, TRBD1 (5 bases). This CDR3 is 16 amino acids long. CDR1 and CDR2 from the germline V gene are DFQATT and SNEGSKA (reference sequence). Trimming pared 0 bases from V and 7 bases from J, leaving 21 bases between. This chain's CDR3 is CSARDPRAQGGGGYTF. As DNA, the CDR3 is TGCAGTGCTAGAGACCCCCGGGCTCAGGGAGGCGGTGGCTACACCTTC.

On this clonotype itself: A much larger clone lies one base from this, so it may be a read error. The chain links TRBV5-1 to TRBJ1-2; possible D gene TRBD1, 5 bases. The CDR3 has 15 residues. Germline V CDR1 and CDR2: SGHRS, YFSETQ. V lost 0 bases to trimming and J lost 5 bases, with 14 bases between them. The CDR3 DNA sequence: TGCGCCAGCAGCTTGGGGGCAGGGCCATCTTATGGCTACACCTTC. It translates to CASSLGAGPSYGYTF.

The chain joins TRBV28 to TRBJ2-2; no definite D call. V was shortened by 2 bases and J by 4 bases, with 17 bases between the two germline ends. From germline, CDR1 is MDHEN and CDR2 SYDVKM. The CDR3 loop spans 17 amino acids. The CDR3 sequence is CASSLRVSAETTGELFF. The CDR3 nucleotides are TGTGCCAGCAGTTTAAGGGTCTCGGCCGAAACCACCGGGGAGCTGTTTTTT.

The J gene is TRBJ2-5, the V gene TRBV7-8, with D possibly being TRBD1 or TRBD2 (5 bases each). V lost 3 bases to trimming and J lost 2 bases, with 10 bases between them. Germline V gene data show CDR1 as SGHVS and CDR2 as FQNEAQ. This CDR3 region has 14 residues. In nucleotides, the CDR3 is TGTGCCAGCAGCTTTGGGGGTATGCAAGAGACCCAGTACTTC. This codes for CASSFGGMQETQYF. Complete variable domain (other parts from reference TRBV7-8 and TRBJ2-5): GAGVSQSPRYKVAKRGQDVALRCDPISGHVSLFWYQQALGQGPEFLTYFQNEAQLDKSGLPSDRFFAERPEGSVSTLKIQRTQQEDSAVYLCASSFGGMQETQYFGPGTRLLVL.

This clonotype was counted many times. The chain employs TRBV7-8 and TRBJ1-1; D might be TRBD1 (5 bases). From germline, CDR1 is SGHVS and CDR2 FQNEAQ. V lost 4 bases to trimming and J lost 9 bases, with 9 bases between them. The CDR3 covers 11 residues. This CDR3 is CASSSDTKAFF. CDR3 DNA sequence: TGTGCCAGCAGCTCGGACACCAAAGCTTTCTTT.

Only a few counts were recorded for this clonotype. The J gene is TRBJ2-7, the V gene TRBV16; TRBD1 matches 8 bases. This CDR3 is built from 16 residues. The ends lost 1 base at V and 3 bases at J; junction bases unmatched: 8. The germline CDR1 and CDR2 sequences are KGHSY and FQNENV. The CDR3 loop reads CASSQFPRGRIYEQYF. Here the CDR3 DNA reads TGTGCCAGCAGCCAATTTCCCAGGGGGCGGATCTACGAGCAGTACTTC.

This clonotype was seen a handful of times. The chain uses TRBV14 and TRBJ1-1; no clear D. The CDR3 totals 11 residues. CDR1 is SGHDN, CDR2 FVKESK, per germline. V was cut by 1 base and J by 7 bases, with 4 bases left in between. DNA for the CDR3: TGTGCCAGCAGCCAAGCCGTTGAAGCTTTCTTT. Its translation is CASSQAVEAFF. Variable domain in full (rest from reference TRBV14 and TRBJ1-1): EAGVTQFPSHSVIEKGQTVTLRCDPISGHDNLYWYRRVMGKEIKFLLHFVKESKQDESGMPNNRFLAERTGGTYSTLKVQPAELEDSGVYFCASSQAVEAFFGQGTRLTVV.

V usage is TRBV20-1 and J usage is TRBJ1-3; TRBD1 might be the D (6 bases). From germline, CDR1 is DFQATT and CDR2 SNEGSKA (reference sequence). The CDR3 consists of 14 residues. V was trimmed by 3 bases and J by 8 bases, leaving 17 bases between them. The CDR3 here is CSARAGDYGYTIYF. CDR3 DNA: TGCAGTGCTAGGGCAGGGGACTATGGCTACACCATATATTTT.

In this sample, this clonotype turned up many times. The chain combines TRBV7-3 with TRBJ2-3, with 11 bases fitting TRBD2. Germline CDR1 and CDR2: SGHTA and FQGTGA. V gave up 5 bases and J gave up 3 bases; unmatched junction bases: 4. The length of the CDR3 is 15 residues. The CDR3 sequence: CASSLLAGGTDTQYF. Written as DNA, the CDR3 is TGTGCCAGCAGCCTTCTAGCGGGGGGAACAGATACGCAGTATTTT.

In the case of this clonotype: An end of the junction differs from the germline gene, which may be a read error. The chain links TRBV2 to TRBJ2-5; TRBD2 matches 8 bases. There are 12 residues in the CDR3. Germline CDR1 and CDR2: SNHLY and FYNNEI. Here the CDR3 reads CASSESGSNIDF. As DNA, the CDR3 is TGTGCCAGCAGTGAGAGCGGGAGCAACATCGACTTC.

In its sample, this clonotype was seen a few times. This chain links TRBV19 with TRBJ1-5; 7 bases are a match to TRBD1. Unmatched junction bases numbered 13, after V lost 5 bases and J lost 6 bases. The CDR3 has 16 amino acids. Germline CDR1 is LNHDA and CDR2 is SQIVND (reference sequence). CDR3 DNA: TGTGCCAGTAGTCCCTGGGGGGCAGGGGGTCCTCAGCCCCAGCATTTT. It is translated as CASSPWGAGGPQPQHF.

The chain carries TRBV5-4 and TRBJ2-7, with 11 bases fitting TRBD2. The germline CDR1 and CDR2 sequences are SGHNT and YYREEE (reference sequence). The CDR3 consists of 15 residues. The V segment lost 4 bases and the J segment 5 bases; nucleotides outside the gene matches: 8. This CDR3 is CASSPGTSGRDEQYF. In DNA form, the CDR3 reads TGTGCCAGCAGCCCCGGGACTAGCGGAAGAGACGAGCAGTACTTC.

V gene TRBV24-1 combines with J gene TRBJ1-2; no clear D gene. This CDR3 has 13 amino acids. Germline values: CDR1 KGHDR, CDR2 SFDVKD. Trimming took 11 bases from V and 3 from J, leaving 15 bases between them. The DNA for the CDR3 is TGTGCCAGCAGCGTAGTCCAGGACTATGGCTACACCTTC. It translates to CASSVVQDYGYTF.

This chain joins TRBV3-1 and TRBJ2-3; a weak D match, TRBD2 (6 bases). The CDR3 runs 17 residues. V lost 6 bases and J 3 bases, leaving 22 bases between the germline ends. Germline-derived CDR1 and CDR2 are LGHDT and YNNKEL (reference sequence). The CDR3 protein is CASSPEAGTLGTDTQYF. The DNA of the CDR3 is TGTGCCAGCAGTCCCGAGGCGGGGACGTTGGGGACAGATACGCAGTATTTT.